Following are 25 T cell receptor beta chains from one sample sequenced in a study of blood T cell repertoires in COVID-19. TCRdb's copy holds only in-frame clones and misses some; the assay was immunoSEQ multiplex PCR. The sample lists roughly 150,000 clones, over 60% seen once, with roughly 8.3% in the top ten. The sequenced material came from peripheral blood. The receptors originated from a man in his fifties or sixties with acute or convalescent COVID-19.

The table lists this clone with a count of one. The rearrangement links TRBV29-1 to TRBJ2-3; TRBD1 matches 12 bases. This CDR3 comprises 18 residues. With 1 base clipped from V and 3 bases from J, the junction kept 11 bases outside the gene matches. Germline assignment: CDR1 SQVTM and CDR2 ANQGSEA. The CDR3 sequence is CSVEGVAGQGARTDTQYF. In nucleotides, the CDR3 is TGCAGCGTTGAAGGGGTGGCGGGACAGGGGGCTCGGACAGATACGCAGTATTTT.

This chain joins TRBV9 and TRBJ2-7, with 8 bases identical to TRBD2. Germline assignment: CDR1 SGDLS and CDR2 YYNGEE. This CDR3 is 15 amino acids long. V was clipped by 3 bases and J by 0 bases; unmatched bases: 5. DNA for the CDR3: TGTGCCAGCAGCGGCGGGGGGACGAGCTCCTACGAGCAGTACTTC. It codes for CASSGGGTSSYEQYF.

This clone appeared once. V gene TRBV3-1 (or the pseudogene TRBV3-2) combines with J gene TRBJ1-5, with unresolved D. V gave up 1 base and J gave up 1 base, with 5 bases separating them. The CDR3 loop spans 14 amino acids. Germline V gene data show CDR1 as LGHDT and CDR2 as YNNKEL (reference sequence). Here the CDR3 reads CASSQVVSNQPQHF. CDR3 coding DNA: TGTGCCAGCAGCCAAGTAGTAAGCAATCAGCCCCAGCATTTT.

This sequence joins TRBV29-1 and TRBJ1-2, with 7 bases matching TRBD1. Germline loops: CDR1 SQVTM, CDR2 ANQGSEA. CDR3 length: 13 residues. With 3 bases clipped from V and 4 bases from J, the junction kept 5 bases outside the gene matches. The CDR3 DNA is TGCAGCGTTGACAGGGGGGATGGCTATGGCTACACCTTC. Residues: CSVDRGDGYGYTF.

This chain links TRBV19 with TRBJ2-7; D is perhaps TRBD1 (5 bases). The CDR3 is made up of 14 amino acids. Per germline, CDR1 LNHDA and CDR2 SQIVND (reference sequence). V was cut by 1 base and J by 3 bases, with 10 bases left in between. For the CDR3, the DNA is TGTGCCAGTAGTATAGTAGGGGATCACTACGAGCAGTACTTC. It encodes CASSIVGDHYEQYF.

The V gene is TRBV5-4, the J gene TRBJ2-3; D may be TRBD1 (6 bases). The CDR3 spans 15 residues. The V gene lost 2 bases and the J gene lost 2 bases, with 12 bases spanning the gap. Germline CDR1 is SGHNT and CDR2 is YYREEE (reference sequence). CDR3 in DNA: TGTGCCAGCAGCTTCCAGGGGCGGATCACAGATACGCAGTATTTT. Translation: CASSFQGRITDTQYF. The complete variable domain, with remaining parts taken from reference TRBV5-4 and TRBJ2-3, reads ETGVTQSPTHLIKTRGQQVTLRCSSQSGHNTVSWYQQALGQGPQFIFQYYREEENGRGNFPPRFSGLQFPNYSSELNVNALELDDSALYLCASSFQGRITDTQYFGPGTRLTVL.

The chain couples TRBV9 to TRBJ1-5, with 8 bases that match TRBD1. After removal of 3 bases from V and 4 bases from J, the junction contained 6 bases not matched to a gene. The CDR3 loop spans 15 amino acids. Germline assignment: CDR1 SGDLS and CDR2 YYNGEE. The CDR3 sequence: CASSESTGVNQPQHF. The CDR3 region has the DNA TGTGCCAGCAGCGAATCGACAGGGGTTAATCAGCCCCAGCATTTT.

V is TRBV11-2 and J is TRBJ2-3, with a tentative D call TRBD2 (5 bases). Germline CDR1 reads SGHAT; CDR2 reads FQNNGV. V was trimmed by 3 bases and J by 0 bases, leaving 7 bases between them. The CDR3 has 14 amino acids. CDR3 in amino acids: CASSFGVSTDTQYF. The CDR3 DNA is TGTGCCAGCAGCTTCGGGGTCAGCACAGATACGCAGTATTTT.

The V gene is TRBV27, the J gene TRBJ1-1, with 8 bases fitting TRBD1. CDR1 is MNHEY, CDR2 SMNVEV, per germline (reference sequence). V trimming: 4 bases; J trimming: 6 bases; junction bases outside the gene matches: 10. This CDR3 is built from 15 residues. As DNA, the CDR3 is TGTGCCAGCAGTTATCGGACAGGGCAAGAAGCTGAAGCTTTCTTT. The encoded protein is CASSYRTGQEAEAFF.

This clone was observed a single time. The chain couples TRBV5-1 to TRBJ1-2, with 7 nucleotides matching TRBD1. This CDR3 is built from 17 residues. The V gene's germline CDR1 is SGHRS and CDR2 YFSETQ. Trimming removed 1 base from V and 0 bases from J; junction bases left unmatched: 9. Here the CDR3 DNA reads TGCGCCAGCAGCTTGACAGGGGTCTCCTCAGCTAACTATGGCTACACCTTC. It codes for CASSLTGVSSANYGYTF.

This clone was found a few times. This chain connects TRBV19 to TRBJ1-5, with 10 positions matching TRBD1. The germline CDR1 and CDR2 sequences are LNHDA and SQIVND (reference sequence). Trimming took 5 bases from V and 5 from J; bases not matched to a gene: 3. The CDR3 has 14 residues. The CDR3 here is CASSADRGDQPQHF. The CDR3 bases are TGTGCCAGTAGTGCGGACAGGGGGGATCAGCCCCAGCATTTT. The whole variable domain, filled in from reference TRBV19 and TRBJ1-5, reads DGGITQSPKYLFRKEGQNVTLSCEQNLNHDAMYWYRQDPGQGLRLIYYSQIVNDFQKGDIAEGYSVSREKKESFPLTVTSAQKNPTAFYLCASSADRGDQPQHFGDGTRLSIL.

This chain uses TRBV4-3 with TRBJ2-3; TRBD1 matches at 7 bases. Germline values: CDR1 LGHNA, CDR2 YSLEER. CDR3 size: 16 residues. Trimming took 0 bases from V and 4 from J; bases not matched to a gene: 7. The CDR3: CASSQDLRGQADTQYF. In nucleotides, the CDR3 is TGCGCCAGCAGCCAAGATCTTAGGGGGCAGGCAGATACGCAGTATTTT.

The chain has TRBV10-3 and TRBJ2-2, with TRBD2 as a possible D gene (5 bases). With 4 bases removed from V and 6 bases from J, the gap between germline ends came to 21 bases. This CDR3 comprises 17 residues. Germline CDR1 reads ENHRY; CDR2 reads SYGVKD. CDR3 DNA sequence: TGTGCCATCAGTGCGAACACCGGCCTAGCTAGGGCCGGGGAGCTGTTTTTT. It translates to CAISANTGLARAGELFF.

V is TRBV21-1 and J is TRBJ1-1; TRBD1, as called in the table, went unchecked against the DNA. TRBV21-1 is labeled a pseudogene. This CDR3 comprises 13 residues. The CDR3 sequence is CASRQGAWTEAFF. For the CDR3, the DNA is TGTGCCAGCCGACAGGGGGCTTGGACTGAAGCTTTCTTT.

The J gene is TRBJ1-4, the V gene TRBV19; possible D gene TRBD1, 5 bases. This CDR3 contains 14 residues. V was clipped by 2 bases and J by 5 bases, with 9 bases between them. Germline-derived CDR1 and CDR2 are LNHDA and SQIVND (reference sequence). This chain's CDR3 is CASSIQGSNEKLFF. As DNA, the CDR3 is TGTGCCAGTAGTATACAGGGCTCAAATGAAAAACTGTTTTTT.

For the CDR3, the DNA is TGCAGCGCCGTAGACAGGGGGCTGGATGGCTACACCTTC. It encodes CSAVDRGLDGYTF. The chain uses TRBV29-1 and TRBJ1-2, with 10 bases aligning to TRBD1. V dropped 7 bases and J dropped 6; count of bases not matched to a gene: 8. The CDR3 sequence is 13 residues long. Per the germline V gene, CDR1 is SQVTM and CDR2 is ANQGSEA.

The V call is TRBV2, the J call TRBJ2-7; 8 positions match TRBD2. CDR3 size: 13 residues. V was clipped by 6 bases and J by 4 bases; unmatched bases: 5. Germline lookup yields CDR1 SNHLY and CDR2 FYNNEI. This chain's CDR3 is CASRGLGPYEQYF. As DNA, the CDR3 is TGTGCCAGCAGGGGACTAGGCCCTTACGAGCAGTACTTC. The whole variable domain, filled in from reference TRBV2 and TRBJ2-7, reads EPEVTQTPSHQVTQMGQEVILRCVPISNHLYFYWYRQILGQKVEFLVSFYNNEISEKSEIFDDQFSVERPDGSNFTLKIRSTKLEDSAMYFCASRGLGPYEQYFGPGTRLTVT.

This clone came up a few times. CDR3 nucleotides: TGTGCCAGCAGCCCTACAGGGCATGAGCAGTTCTTC. The encoded protein is CASSPTGHEQFF. The chain carries TRBV7-9 and TRBJ2-1; possibly TRBD1 for D (6 bases). V was cut by 5 bases and J by 8 bases, with 10 bases left in between. Germline CDR1 is SEHNR and CDR2 is FQNEAQ (reference sequence). The CDR3 totals 12 residues.

The chain couples TRBV5-4 to TRBJ2-1; TRBD2 might be the D (5 bases). Trimming removed 0 bases at V and 0 bases at J, with 10 bases between. Looked up from germline, CDR1 is SGHNT and CDR2 is YYREEE (reference sequence). The CDR3 extends over 16 amino acids. The CDR3 DNA reads as TGTGCCAGCAGCTTGGATCCGGGGAGCTCCTACAATGAGCAGTTCTTC. The encoded protein is CASSLDPGSSYNEQFF.

V gene TRBV9 combines with J gene TRBJ2-3, with 7 nucleotides matching TRBD2. J lost 5 bases, V lost 1 base, and 7 bases had no gene match. The CDR3 runs to 15 residues. Germline V gene data show CDR1 as SGDLS and CDR2 as YYNGEE. CDR3 amino acids: CASSVQGGIGDTQYF. CDR3 in DNA: TGTGCCAGCAGCGTACAGGGAGGGATAGGAGATACGCAGTATTTT.

The gene calls are TRBV19 and TRBJ1-1; unclear D gene. Germline V gives CDR1 LNHDA, CDR2 SQIVND (reference sequence). V was clipped by 3 bases and J by 2 bases, with 13 bases between them. This CDR3 has 15 amino acids. CDR3 loop: CASSISGEGNTEAFF. CDR3 coding DNA: TGTGCCAGTAGTATTTCGGGAGAGGGAAACACTGAAGCTTTCTTT.

This sequence joins TRBV9 and TRBJ2-7; the D is unclear. From germline, CDR1 is SGDLS and CDR2 YYNGEE. V dropped 0 bases and J dropped 1 base, with 8 bases sitting between them. The CDR3 loop spans 14 amino acids. In nucleotides, the CDR3 is TGTGCCAGCAGCGTAGGTCCGGTTTCCTACGAGCAGTACTTC. Its protein is CASSVGPVSYEQYF.

This chain joins TRBV19 and TRBJ2-7; TRBD1 agrees at 11 bases. The V gene's germline CDR1 is LNHDA and CDR2 SQIVND (reference sequence). The CDR3 extends over 15 amino acids. The ends lost 5 bases at V and 5 bases at J; junction bases unmatched: 8. This CDR3 is CASSSRDRGDNEQYF. CDR3 bases: TGTGCCAGTAGTTCCCGGGACAGGGGGGATAACGAGCAGTACTTC.

V gene TRBV30 combines with J gene TRBJ1-5, with TRBD1 matching 9 bases. The germline V gene has CDR1 GTSNPN and CDR2 SVGIG (reference sequence). The CDR3 has 14 amino acids. Trimming removed 3 bases from V and 3 bases from J; junction bases left unmatched: 3. The CDR3 reads CAWRGTGPNQPQHF. CDR3 nucleotides: TGTGCCTGGAGGGGGACAGGGCCCAATCAGCCCCAGCATTTT.

The chain's CDR3 is CASSFGWGQNTEAFF. In nucleotides, the CDR3 is TGCGCCAGCAGCTTTGGCTGGGGCCAGAACACTGAAGCTTTCTTT. The V and J genes are TRBV5-1 and TRBJ1-1, with D possibly TRBD1 on 5 matching bases. Germline V lookup: CDR1 SGHRS, CDR2 YFSETQ. Trimming left V 2 bases short and J 1 base short, with 12 bases between. The CDR3 is 15 amino acids.